The 19 T cell receptor beta chains presented below share a single source sample, sequenced in a study of blood T cell repertoires in COVID-19. This table comes from immunoSEQ multiplex PCR, and its TCRdb copy is limited to in-frame clones, with some not included. In the table there are a few hundred thousand clones, roughly nine tenths of which are singletons. Sequenced input: peripheral blood. The source is a woman in her 50s with acute or convalescent COVID-19.

CDR3 nucleotides: TGTGCCTGGAAGATCCTAGGAGCGGCCCAAGGCTACAATGAGCAGTTCTTC. It translates to CAWKILGAAQGYNEQFF. The chain has TRBV30 and TRBJ2-1; weak D call: TRBD2 (5 bases). Germline assignment: CDR1 GTSNPN and CDR2 SVGIG (reference sequence). The CDR3 is 17 amino acids. Trimming left V 4 bases short and J 3 bases short, with 22 bases between. The whole variable domain, remainder taken from reference TRBV30 and TRBJ2-1, is SQTIHQWPATLVQPVGSPLSLECTVEGTSNPNLYWYRQAAGRGLQLLFYSVGIGQISSEVPQNLSASRPQDRQFILSSKKLLLSDSGFYLCAWKILGAAQGYNEQFFGPGTRLTVL.

The chain has TRBV21-1 and TRBJ2-5; the DNA was not compared with TRBD1, the D call given in the table. TRBV21-1 is a listed pseudogene. CDR3 length equals 13 residues. The CDR3 loop reads CASSRTQGETQYF. CDR3 nucleotides: TGTGCCAGCAGCAGGACTCAGGGGGAGACCCAGTACTTC.

The chain carries TRBV25-1 and TRBJ2-7; TRBD2 agrees at 10 bases. The germline gives CDR1 MGHDK, CDR2 SYGVNS. J gave up 5 bases and V 3 bases, and 10 bases lay outside the gene matches. The CDR3 sequence is 16 residues long. The CDR3 loop reads CASSDPQRGGKNEQYF. Written as DNA, the CDR3 is TGTGCCAGCAGTGACCCCCAGCGGGGGGGCAAAAACGAGCAGTACTTC.

The rearrangement links TRBV7-8 to TRBJ1-5; 10 positions agree with TRBD1. With V trimmed by 4 bases and J by 1 base, 4 bases remained unmatched. The CDR3 is 16 residues long. CDR1 and CDR2 from the germline V gene are SGHVS and FQNEAQ. CDR3 sequence (DNA): TGTGCCAGCAGCTCCGGGACAGGGGACAGCAATCAGCCCCAGCATTTT. Amino acids: CASSSGTGDSNQPQHF.

This rearrangement joins TRBV7-8 to TRBJ1-2; D unresolved. Per germline, CDR1 SGHVS and CDR2 FQNEAQ. Trimming took 3 bases from V and 6 from J, leaving 14 bases between them. The CDR3 totals 14 residues. The CDR3 spells CASSFLGREDGYTF. CDR3 coding DNA: TGTGCCAGCAGCTTTCTGGGGAGGGAGGATGGCTACACCTTC.

This chain connects TRBV24-1 to TRBJ2-1; the match to TRBD2 covers 12 bases. There are 16 residues in the CDR3. V was pared by 5 bases and J by 10 bases, with 11 bases of the junction left unmatched. From germline, CDR1 is KGHDR and CDR2 SFDVKD. CDR3 loop: CATSAEETSGSGEQFF. CDR3 DNA sequence: TGTGCCACCAGTGCCGAGGAGACTAGCGGGAGTGGCGAGCAGTTCTTC.

This clone was counted only a few times. V is TRBV3-1 (or the pseudogene TRBV3-2) and J is TRBJ2-5; 9 bases map to TRBD2. Germline trimming cut 2 bases from V and 5 bases from J; bases unmatched to any gene: 15. CDR1 is LGHDT and CDR2 is YNNKEL in the germline V gene (reference sequence). This CDR3 is built from 18 residues. The CDR3 DNA is TGTGCCAGCAGCCAATCCGAGGCGGGAGGGCCCTCTTGGGAGACCCAGTACTTC. Translating gives CASSQSEAGGPSWETQYF.

This sequence joins TRBV18 and TRBJ2-6; D is undetermined. Germline loops: CDR1 KGHSH, CDR2 LQKENI. Trimming cost V 4 bases and J 0 bases, with 4 bases left between them. The CDR3 has 14 residues. CDR3 residues: CASSLDSGANVLTF. CDR3 DNA sequence: TGTGCCAGCTCACTAGACTCTGGGGCCAACGTCCTGACTTTC.

The chain employs TRBV7-6 and TRBJ2-1; 10 nucleotides agree with TRBD2. The CDR3 consists of 18 residues. V lost 3 bases and J lost 2; bases outside the gene matches: 10. Germline CDR1 reads SGHVS; CDR2 reads FNYEAQ. CDR3 nucleotides: TGTGCCAGCAGCTTGAGGACTAGCGGAGGCGGTCCCTACAATGAGCAGTTCTTC. It translates to CASSLRTSGGGPYNEQFF.

This clone was seen only a few times. CDR3 in DNA: TGTGCCAGTAGTATAGGCCACTATGGAATCACCGGGGAGCTGTTTTTT. This gives the protein CASSIGHYGITGELFF. The chain couples TRBV19 to TRBJ2-2; no clear D. The germline V gene encodes CDR1 LNHDA and CDR2 SQIVND (reference sequence). Trimming shortened V by 1 base and J by 4 bases, and 13 bases separated the two germline ends. This CDR3 region has 16 residues.

The J gene is TRBJ2-3, the V gene TRBV30; 10 positions match TRBD2. Trimming took 2 bases from V and 3 from J; bases not matched to a gene: 2. There are 14 residues in the CDR3. CDR1 and CDR2 (germline): GTSNPN, SVGIG (reference sequence). For the CDR3, the DNA is TGTGCCTGGAGTCAGCGGGGGGGTACAGATACGCAGTATTTT. This translates into CAWSQRGGTDTQYF.

The genes are TRBV30 and TRBJ1-4; D is uncertain. V was pared by 0 bases and J by 5 bases, with 13 bases between. The CDR3 totals 15 residues. CDR1 GTSNPN and CDR2 SVGIG come from the germline V gene (reference sequence). Here the CDR3 DNA reads TGTGCCTGGAGTGTACTTGAGCTTCGAAATGAAAAACTGTTTTTT. Amino acids: CAWSVLELRNEKLFF.

A word on this clone: At one end, the junction sequence differs from germline, possibly due to a read error. The chain recombines TRBV5-5 with TRBJ2-5; maybe TRBD2 (6 bases). The CDR3 is 13 amino acids. Germline CDR1 is SGHKS and CDR2 is YYEKEE (reference sequence). CDR3 region: CASTLFGGETQYF. The CDR3 nucleotides are TGTGCCAGCACCTTGTTTGGGGGGGAGACCCAGTACTTC. Supplemented by reference TRBV5-5 and TRBJ2-5, the full variable domain reads DAGVTQSPTHLIKTRGQQVTLRCSPISGHKSVSWYQQVLGQGPQFIFQYYEKEERGRGNFPDRFSARQFPNYSSELNVNALLLGDSALYLCASTLFGGETQYFGPGTRLLVL.

The V gene is TRBV7-2, the J gene TRBJ1-1; possibly TRBD1 for D (6 bases). Germline CDR1 reads SGHTA; CDR2 reads FQGNSA. V shed 5 bases and J shed 2 bases, with 9 bases lying between them. This CDR3 spans 13 amino acids. The CDR3 coding sequence is TGTGCCAGCAGCCAACAGGGTAACACTGAAGCTTTCTTT. Translated, it gives CASSQQGNTEAFF.

J is TRBJ1-1 and V is TRBV5-6; D perhaps matches TRBD1 (6 bases). The CDR3 loop spans 16 amino acids. Germline V gives CDR1 SGHDT, CDR2 YYEEEE. Trimming stripped 4 bases from V and 5 bases from J, with 21 bases between. This CDR3 is CASSPFGVGGDTEAFF. The CDR3 bases are TGTGCCAGCAGCCCGTTCGGTGTAGGGGGTGATACTGAAGCTTTCTTT. Filled out from reference TRBV5-6 and TRBJ1-1, the complete variable domain reads DAGVTQSPTHLIKTRGQQVTLRCSPKSGHDTVSWYQQALGQGPQFIFQYYEEEERQRGNFPDRFSGHQFPNYSSELNVNALLLGDSALYLCASSPFGVGGDTEAFFGQGTRLTVV.

V and J are TRBV29-1 and TRBJ2-7, with 11 bases identical to TRBD1. CDR3 size: 13 residues. V gave up 6 bases and J gave up 4 bases; unmatched junction bases: 5. Germline V gene sequence: CDR1 SQVTM, CDR2 ANQGSEA. The CDR3 sequence is CSVHGQGAYEQYF. The CDR3 region has the DNA TGCAGCGTCCACGGACAGGGGGCGTACGAGCAGTACTTC.

The chain recombines TRBV9 with TRBJ1-1, with 11 bases fitting TRBD1. CDR1 SGDLS and CDR2 YYNGEE come from the germline V gene. J lost 6 bases, V lost 4 bases, and 5 bases had no gene match. CDR3 size: 14 residues. CDR3 sequence (DNA): TGTGCCAGCAGCCTCGGACAGGGGGCTTCTGAAGCTTTCTTT. Amino acids: CASSLGQGASEAFF.

V and J are TRBV2 and TRBJ1-6; TRBD1 matches 8 bases. Per the germline V gene, CDR1 is SNHLY and CDR2 is FYNNEI. With 4 bases clipped from V and 5 bases from J, the junction kept 4 bases outside the gene matches. The CDR3 has 15 amino acids. In nucleotides, the CDR3 is TGTGCCAGCAGTGTGGGGACAGGCCATAATTCACCCCTCCACTTT. This encodes CASSVGTGHNSPLHF. Full variable domain (rest looked up from reference TRBV2 and TRBJ1-6): EPEVTQTPSHQVTQMGQEVILRCVPISNHLYFYWYRQILGQKVEFLVSFYNNEISEKSEIFDDQFSVERPDGSNFTLKIRSTKLEDSAMYFCASSVGTGHNSPLHFGNGTRLTVT.

The genes are TRBV4-1 and TRBJ2-3; possible D gene TRBD2, 6 bases. The CDR3 is 14 amino acids. Germline-derived CDR1 and CDR2 are MGHRA and YSYEKL. Trimming took off 4 bases at V and 3 bases at J, with 11 bases between the two ends. The CDR3 is CASSRRDSTDTQYF. The DNA of the CDR3 is TGCGCCAGCAGCCGAAGGGACTCTACAGATACGCAGTATTTT.